Following are 19 T cell receptor beta chains from one sample sequenced in a study of cytomegalovirus exposure and HLA in healthy donors. Here immunoSEQ multiplex PCR was the method, and the copy in TCRdb shows in-frame clones only, minus some. This table has 150,000 to 200,000 clones, 85% appearing once. The sample was PBMCs. These receptors all come from a man aged 18 to 30 in good health and CMV-seropositive.

This clone came up once. The chain couples TRBV28 to TRBJ2-7; 10 bases fit TRBD1. J gave up 5 bases and V 9 bases, and 7 bases lay outside the gene matches. Germline lookup yields CDR1 MDHEN and CDR2 SYDVKM. The CDR3 is 13 residues long. The CDR3 nucleotides read TGTGCCAGTACCGGGACAGGGGACGACGAGCAGTACTTC. Its protein is CASTGTGDDEQYF.

In DNA form, the CDR3 reads TGTGCCAGCAGTTTAACCCCCGGGACAGTTACCTACGAGCAGTACTTC. It codes for CASSLTPGTVTYEQYF. The chain is built from TRBV27 and TRBJ2-7; TRBD1 matches 7 bases. Per germline, CDR1 MNHEY and CDR2 SMNVEV (reference sequence). The trim removed 2 bases at V and 2 bases at J, leaving 9 bases unmatched. The CDR3 has 16 amino acids.

This clone has just one count. The chain recombines TRBV28 with TRBJ2-1, with D maybe TRBD1 (6 bases). Trimming stripped 6 bases from V and 5 bases from J, with 14 bases between. This CDR3 comprises 14 residues. Per the germline V gene, CDR1 is MDHEN and CDR2 is SYDVKM. CDR3 bases: TGTGCCAGCAGAGCTGGGGGCCCCCACAATGAGCAGTTCTTC. It specifies CASRAGGPHNEQFF.

This chain links TRBV4-1 with TRBJ1-5, with 10 bases identical to TRBD1. From germline, CDR1 is MGHRA and CDR2 YSYEKL. Trimming cost V 4 bases and J 0 bases; bases outside gene matches: 9. The CDR3 loop spans 18 amino acids. The CDR3 DNA reads as TGCGCCAGCAGCCGCAGGACAGGGGGGGATGCTAGCAATCAGCCCCAGCATTTT. Protein sequence: CASSRRTGGDASNQPQHF.

V is TRBV9 and J is TRBJ2-3; 7 bases are shared with TRBD2. The CDR3 consists of 16 residues. The trim removed 0 bases at V and 2 bases at J, leaving 6 bases unmatched. Germline V gives CDR1 SGDLS, CDR2 YYNGEE. The CDR3 sequence is CASSVAWGGVTDTQYF. The CDR3 DNA follows: TGTGCCAGCAGCGTAGCTTGGGGGGGGGTCACAGATACGCAGTATTTT.

J is TRBJ2-7 and V is TRBV5-1, with 9 bases that match TRBD1. With 6 bases clipped from V and 7 bases from J, the junction kept 11 bases outside the gene matches. CDR1 and CDR2 (germline): SGHRS, YFSETQ. The CDR3 totals 14 residues. This CDR3 reads CASTTGTGPGEQYF. The DNA of the CDR3 is TGCGCCAGCACCACCGGGACAGGGCCGGGGGAGCAGTACTTC.

The V call is TRBV5-1, the J call TRBJ2-1, with 7 bases that match TRBD1. Germline CDR1 and CDR2: SGHRS and YFSETQ. The CDR3 runs to 14 residues. Germline trimming cut 3 bases from V and 6 bases from J; bases unmatched to any gene: 6. As DNA, the CDR3 is TGCGCCAGCAGCTATGACAGGGACGGCAATGAGCAGTTCTTC. Translation gives CASSYDRDGNEQFF. Complete variable domain (other parts from reference TRBV5-1 and TRBJ2-1): KAGVTQTPRYLIKTRGQQVTLSCSPISGHRSVSWYQQTPGQGLQFLFEYFSETQRNKGNFPGRFSGRQFSNSRSEMNVSTLELGDSALYLCASSYDRDGNEQFFGPGTRLTVL.

The count of this clone is one. The chain combines TRBV30 with TRBJ1-2; 7 bases line up with TRBD1. This CDR3 has 15 residues. CDR1 is GTSNPN and CDR2 is SVGIG in the germline V gene (reference sequence). The ends lost 8 bases at V and 1 base at J; junction bases unmatched: 13. The CDR3 loop reads CASVPGQNFNYGYTF. In DNA, the CDR3 is TGTGCCAGCGTTCCGGGACAGAACTTTAACTATGGCTACACCTTC.

The chain joins TRBV5-5 to TRBJ2-3, with 9 bases matching TRBD1. The CDR3 runs 16 residues. V shed 1 base and J 5 bases; nucleotides not matched to a gene: 8. Germline values: CDR1 SGHKS, CDR2 YYEKEE (reference sequence). CDR3 sequence reads: CASSLPGTGSRDTQYF. In DNA form, the CDR3 reads TGTGCCAGCAGCTTGCCCGGGACAGGGTCGAGAGATACGCAGTATTTT.

The chain links TRBV27 to TRBJ2-1; a possible D gene is TRBD1 (5 bases). This CDR3 is 13 amino acids long. V was trimmed by 0 bases and J by 10 bases, leaving 10 bases between them. Germline V CDR1 and CDR2: MNHEY, SMNVEV (reference sequence). CDR3 nucleotide sequence: TGTGCCAGCAGTTTATCAGGGGCAGGGGAGCAGTTCTTC. Its protein is CASSLSGAGEQFF.

This clone was found once. The chain uses TRBV7-9 and TRBJ1-5; possibly TRBD1 for D (5 bases). V was clipped by 1 base and J by 9 bases, with 7 bases between them. The CDR3 totals 12 residues. The germline V gene encodes CDR1 SEHNR and CDR2 FQNEAQ (reference sequence). CDR3 sequence reads: CASSLGQGPQHF. CDR3 in DNA: TGTGCCAGCAGCTTAGGGCAGGGGCCCCAGCATTTT.

This rearrangement joins TRBV6-1 to TRBJ1-2; a possible D gene is TRBD1 (5 bases). This CDR3 region has 14 residues. Germline CDR1 MNHNS, CDR2 SASEGT. V lost 11 bases, J lost 5 bases, and 21 bases lay in between. The CDR3 DNA sequence: TGTGCCTGTGAGGATACCGGGACTGATTATGGCTACACCTTC. Its protein is CACEDTGTDYGYTF.

V is TRBV6-6 and J is TRBJ1-1; D unresolved. The germline CDR1 and CDR2 sequences are MNHNY and SVGAGI (reference sequence). V gave up 4 bases and J gave up 8 bases, with 11 bases separating them. The CDR3 covers 12 residues. CDR3 amino acids: CASSSQNYEAFF. CDR3 sequence (DNA): TGTGCCAGCAGTTCTCAGAACTACGAAGCTTTCTTT.

The V call is TRBV30, the J call TRBJ1-6; D possibly corresponds to TRBD1 (6 bases). The CDR3 is 13 amino acids. Germline CDR1 reads GTSNPN; CDR2 reads SVGIG (reference sequence). The V end lost 2 bases, the J end lost 8 bases, and 10 bases lay between the germline ends. Here the CDR3 reads CAWSSYRDSPLHF. In DNA form, the CDR3 reads TGTGCCTGGAGTTCATACAGGGATTCACCCCTCCACTTT.

This clone was observed a few times. One end of the junction fails to match germline, which may point to a read error. The V and J genes are TRBV7-7 and TRBJ2-5, with 9 positions matching TRBD1. CDR3 length: 14 amino acids. Germline-derived CDR1 and CDR2 are SSHAT and FNYEAQ (reference sequence). The CDR3 region is CASSPRQGDETQYF. The CDR3 region has the DNA TGTGCTAGCAGCCCCAGACAGGGGGACGAGACCCAGTACTTC.

The V and J genes are TRBV5-1 and TRBJ2-1; possible D gene TRBD1, 6 bases. Germline V gene sequence: CDR1 SGHRS, CDR2 YFSETQ. There are 13 residues in the CDR3. Between the trimmed V and J ends, which lost 4 bases and 6 bases, there was a span of 11 bases. The CDR3 loop reads CASSDQGTNEQFF. The CDR3 DNA reads TGCGCCAGCAGCGACCAGGGGACCAATGAGCAGTTCTTC. Full variable domain (missing parts from reference TRBV5-1 and TRBJ2-1): KAGVTQTPRYLIKTRGQQVTLSCSPISGHRSVSWYQQTPGQGLQFLFEYFSETQRNKGNFPGRFSGRQFSNSRSEMNVSTLELGDSALYLCASSDQGTNEQFFGPGTRLTVL.

The V and J genes are TRBV5-1 and TRBJ1-1, with unresolved D. The CDR3 loop spans 15 amino acids. V gave up 0 bases and J gave up 1 base, with 10 bases separating them. Germline-derived CDR1 and CDR2 are SGHRS and YFSETQ. CDR3 region: CASSLEEGRNTEAFF. CDR3 in DNA: TGCGCCAGCAGCTTGGAGGAGGGTAGGAACACTGAAGCTTTCTTT.

The CDR3 here is CASIKTVAGANVLTF. In DNA, the CDR3 is TGTGCCAGCATCAAAACAGTGGCTGGGGCCAACGTCCTGACTTTC. The chain employs TRBV18 and TRBJ2-6; unclear D gene. The germline V gene has CDR1 KGHSH and CDR2 LQKENI. Trimming shortened V by 8 bases and J by 2 bases, and 13 bases separated the two germline ends. This CDR3 has 15 amino acids.

V is TRBV29-1 and J is TRBJ2-5; TRBD1 might be the D (5 bases). Trimming stripped 3 bases from V and 5 bases from J, with 19 bases between. The CDR3 has 15 amino acids. CDR1 and CDR2 from the germline V gene are SQVTM and ANQGSEA. CDR3 nucleotides: TGCAGCGTTGAGTTAAGGGCAGGGAAGAGGGAGACCCAGTACTTC. Protein product: CSVELRAGKRETQYF.